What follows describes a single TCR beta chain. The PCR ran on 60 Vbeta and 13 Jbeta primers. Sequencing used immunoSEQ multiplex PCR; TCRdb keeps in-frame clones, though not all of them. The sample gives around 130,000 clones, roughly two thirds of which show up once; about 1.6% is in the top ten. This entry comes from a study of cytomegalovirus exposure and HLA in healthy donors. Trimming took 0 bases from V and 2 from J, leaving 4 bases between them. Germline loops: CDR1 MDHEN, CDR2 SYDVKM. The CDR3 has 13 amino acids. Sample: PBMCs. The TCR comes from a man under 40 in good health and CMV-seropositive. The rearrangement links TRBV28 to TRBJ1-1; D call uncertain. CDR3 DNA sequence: TGTGCCAGCAGTTTATGGGCCAACACTGAAGCTTTCTTT. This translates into CASSLWANTEAFF.